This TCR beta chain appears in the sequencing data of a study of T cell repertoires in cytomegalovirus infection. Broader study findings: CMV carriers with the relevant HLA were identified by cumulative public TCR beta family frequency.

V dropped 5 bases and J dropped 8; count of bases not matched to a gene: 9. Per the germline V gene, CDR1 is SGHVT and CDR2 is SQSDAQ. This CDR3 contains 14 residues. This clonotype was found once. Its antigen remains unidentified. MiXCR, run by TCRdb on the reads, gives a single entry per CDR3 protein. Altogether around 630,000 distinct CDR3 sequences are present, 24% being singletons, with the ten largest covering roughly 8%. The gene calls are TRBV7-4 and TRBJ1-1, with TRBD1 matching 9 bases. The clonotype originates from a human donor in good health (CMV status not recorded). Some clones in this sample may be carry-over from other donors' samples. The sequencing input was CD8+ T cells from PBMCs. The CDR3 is CASSPPDRGFEAFF. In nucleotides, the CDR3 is TGTGCCAGCAGCCCCCCCGACAGGGGGTTCGAAGCTTTCTTT.